These T cell receptor beta chains were read from a single sample in a study of T cell repertoires in cytomegalovirus infection. TCRdb used MiXCR to reprocess the reads, holding one entry per CDR3 protein. Of about 360,000 distinct CDR3 sequences listed, about a sixth are singletons. Source material: PBMCs. The receptor source for this set is a human donor in good health (CMV status not recorded). Some clones in this sample may be carry-over from other donors' samples. The CDR3 runs from the conserved cysteine through the conserved F or W. A D gene is named only where the DNA matches it firmly. Clone size is not always given. Where it is, it says once, few, many or a class for expanded clones.

CDR3aa: CASSSGWRNTGELFF
CDR3nt: TGTGCCAGCAGTTCTGGGTGGCGGAACACCGGGGAGCTGTTTTTT
d_gene: -
v_gene: TRBV12-3/TRBV12-4
len: 15
j_gene: TRBJ2-2
abundance: -

CDR3aa: CASTPGGEGVHEQYF
CDR3nt: TGTGCCAGCACCCCTGGGGGGGAGGGCGTTCACGAGCAGTACTTC
d_gene: TRBD2
v_gene: TRBV12-3/TRBV12-4
len: 15
j_gene: TRBJ2-7
abundance: few

CDR3aa: CASSLGSSYNEQFF
CDR3nt: TGTGCCAGCAGCTTGGGCAGCTCCTACAATGAGCAGTTCTTC
d_gene: -
v_gene: TRBV5-1
len: 14
j_gene: TRBJ2-1
abundance: many

CDR3aa: CASSLVTPGLASRAHEQFF
CDR3nt: TGTGCCAGCAGTTTAGTAACCCCGGGACTAGCCTCAAGGGCGCATGAGCAGTTCTTC
d_gene: TRBD2
v_gene: TRBV12-3/TRBV12-4
len: 19
j_gene: TRBJ2-1
abundance: -

CDR3aa: CASSERWTSGPQAQYF
CDR3nt: TGTGCCAGCAGTGAACGTTGGACTAGCGGGCCCCAGGCGCAGTATTTT
d_gene: TRBD2
v_gene: TRBV2
len: 16
j_gene: TRBJ2-3
abundance: -

CDR3aa: CATSRASHPLTEAFF
CDR3nt: TGTGCCACCAGCAGAGCCAGTCATCCCCTCACTGAAGCTTTCTTT
d_gene: -
v_gene: TRBV15
len: 15
j_gene: TRBJ1-1
abundance: -

CDR3aa: CATSRGTVLSGNTIYF
CDR3nt: TGTGCCACCAGCAGAGGGACAGTCCTCTCTGGAAACACCATATATTTT
d_gene: -
v_gene: TRBV15
len: 16
j_gene: TRBJ1-3
abundance: -

CDR3aa: CASSKSGTANSPLHF
CDR3nt: TGCGCCAGCAGCAAATCCGGGACAGCGAATTCACCCCTCCACTTT
d_gene: TRBD1
v_gene: TRBV5-1
len: 15
j_gene: TRBJ1-6
abundance: -

CDR3aa: CASSLGPSGNTIYF
CDR3nt: TGTGCCAGCAGCCTAGGGCCCTCTGGAAACACCATATATTTT
d_gene: -
v_gene: TRBV7-2
len: 14
j_gene: TRBJ1-3
abundance: many

CDR3aa: CAGGTGVYEQYF
CDR3nt: TGTGCGGGAGGGACAGGGGTCTACGAGCAGTACTTC
d_gene: TRBD1
v_gene: TRBV2
len: 12
j_gene: TRBJ2-7
abundance: few

CDR3aa: CASSSLRGGPETQYF
CDR3nt: TGTGCCAGCAGTTCCCTTCGCGGAGGCCCAGAGACCCAGTACTTC
d_gene: -
v_gene: TRBV28
len: 15
j_gene: TRBJ2-5
abundance: -

CDR3aa: CASSLGVQVETQYF
CDR3nt: TGTGCCAGCAGCTTGGGGGTCCAAGTTGAGACCCAGTACTTC
d_gene: -
v_gene: TRBV7-9
len: 14
j_gene: TRBJ2-5
abundance: few

CDR3aa: CASSILQGGDTQYF
CDR3nt: TGTGCCAGTAGTATCCTCCAGGGTGGAGATACGCAGTATTTT
d_gene: -
v_gene: TRBV19
len: 14
j_gene: TRBJ2-3
abundance: few

CDR3aa: CASSAEQSLSYEQYF
CDR3nt: TGTGCCAGCAGTGCAGAACAGAGCTTGTCCTACGAGCAGTACTTC
d_gene: -
v_gene: TRBV2
len: 15
j_gene: TRBJ2-7
abundance: few

CDR3aa: CASSLRRGATSGSSYEQYF
CDR3nt: TGTGCCAGCAGCCTAAGGAGGGGGGCGACTAGCGGGAGCTCCTACGAGCAGTACTTC
d_gene: TRBD2
v_gene: TRBV7-2
len: 19
j_gene: TRBJ2-7
abundance: many

CDR3aa: CASSSGYPTSYNEQFF
CDR3nt: TGTGCCAGCAGTTCAGGGTACCCTACGTCCTACAATGAGCAGTTCTTC
d_gene: -
v_gene: TRBV12-3/TRBV12-4
len: 16
j_gene: TRBJ2-1
abundance: -

CDR3aa: CASSSQTSGGSNNVQFF
CDR3nt: TGTGCCAGCAGTTCCCAGACTAGCGGGGGGAGTAACAATGTGCAGTTCTTC
d_gene: TRBD2
v_gene: TRBV28
len: 17
j_gene: TRBJ2-1
abundance: -

CDR3aa: CASSLNPGTEAFF
CDR3nt: TGTGCCAGCAGTTTGAATCCAGGCACTGAAGCTTTCTTT
d_gene: -
v_gene: TRBV12-3/TRBV12-4
len: 13
j_gene: TRBJ1-1
abundance: many

CDR3aa: CASSLVVVAGETQYF
CDR3nt: TGTGCCAGCAGCTTAGTGGTGGTCGCAGGGGAGACCCAGTACTTC
d_gene: -
v_gene: TRBV7-2
len: 15
j_gene: TRBJ2-5
abundance: many

CDR3aa: CASGRLAEASEQFF
CDR3nt: TGTGCCAGCGGGCGACTAGCGGAGGCATCTGAGCAGTTCTTC
d_gene: TRBD2
v_gene: TRBV7-6
len: 14
j_gene: TRBJ2-1
abundance: many

CDR3aa: CASSYSLSGSDYEQYF
CDR3nt: TGTGCCAGCAGTTACTCGTTAAGCGGGAGCGACTACGAGCAGTACTTC
d_gene: TRBD2
v_gene: TRBV6-2/TRBV6-3
len: 16
j_gene: TRBJ2-7
abundance: few

CDR3aa: CSVALTSGGEDTQYF
CDR3nt: TGCAGCGTCGCCTTGACTAGCGGGGGAGAGGATACGCAGTATTTT
d_gene: TRBD2
v_gene: TRBV29-1
len: 15
j_gene: TRBJ2-3
abundance: -

CDR3aa: CASSLGREKLFF
CDR3nt: TGTGCCAGCAGCTTAGGACGGGAAAAACTGTTTTTT
d_gene: -
v_gene: TRBV7-8
len: 12
j_gene: TRBJ1-4
abundance: many

CDR3aa: CASSFERYNEQFF
CDR3nt: TGTGCCAGCAGCTTCGAACGTTACAATGAGCAGTTCTTC
d_gene: -
v_gene: TRBV5-5
len: 13
j_gene: TRBJ2-1
abundance: few

CDR3aa: CASSLGQLYQPQHF
CDR3nt: TGTGCCAGCAGTTTGGGACAGCTATATCAGCCCCAGCATTTT
d_gene: TRBD1
v_gene: TRBV12-3/TRBV12-4
len: 14
j_gene: TRBJ1-5
abundance: few

CDR3aa: CASSRQGGPYNNEQFF
CDR3nt: TGTGCCAGCAGCCGGCAGGGGGGCCCTTATAACAATGAGCAGTTCTTC
d_gene: -
v_gene: TRBV7-2
len: 16
j_gene: TRBJ2-1
abundance: many

CDR3aa: CASSQQAIGGTEAFF
CDR3nt: TGTGCCAGCAGCCAACAGGCTATAGGTGGCACTGAAGCTTTCTTT
d_gene: -
v_gene: TRBV3-1
len: 15
j_gene: TRBJ1-1
abundance: few

CDR3aa: CASEEGFANEKLFF
CDR3nt: TGTGCCAGTGAGGAAGGATTCGCTAATGAAAAACTGTTTTTT
d_gene: -
v_gene: TRBV19
len: 14
j_gene: TRBJ1-4
abundance: -

CDR3aa: CASRSTGEETQYF
CDR3nt: TGTGCCAGCAGGTCGACAGGGGAAGAGACCCAGTACTTC
d_gene: TRBD1
v_gene: TRBV28
len: 13
j_gene: TRBJ2-5
abundance: many

CDR3aa: CASSLGSRRETQYF
CDR3nt: TGTGCCAGCAGCTTAGGAAGTCGTCGGGAGACCCAGTACTTC
d_gene: -
v_gene: TRBV11-2
len: 14
j_gene: TRBJ2-5
abundance: -

CDR3aa: CAISDRRQGPYGYTF
CDR3nt: TGTGCCATCAGTGATCGTCGACAGGGCCCCTATGGCTACACCTTC
d_gene: TRBD1
v_gene: TRBV10-3
len: 15
j_gene: TRBJ1-2
abundance: -

CDR3aa: CASSLDHYRLVFHQPQHF
CDR3nt: TGTGCCAGCAGCTTAGATCACTACAGGCTCGTGTTTCATCAGCCCCAGCATTTT
d_gene: -
v_gene: TRBV7-2
len: 18
j_gene: TRBJ1-5
abundance: many

CDR3aa: CASSIRARSTDTQYF
CDR3nt: TGTGCCAGTAGTATACGAGCCAGGTCCACAGATACGCAGTATTTT
d_gene: -
v_gene: TRBV19
len: 15
j_gene: TRBJ2-3
abundance: -

CDR3aa: CASSPDGAHNYNEQFF
CDR3nt: TGTGCCAGCAGCCCCGACGGGGCGCACAACTACAATGAGCAGTTCTTC
d_gene: -
v_gene: TRBV7-9
len: 16
j_gene: TRBJ2-1
abundance: few

CDR3aa: CATSRLRAPQFF
CDR3nt: TGTGCCACCAGCAGATTAAGGGCTCCTCAGTTCTTC
d_gene: -
v_gene: TRBV15
len: 12
j_gene: TRBJ2-1
abundance: -

CDR3aa: CASSLRLRTDTQYF
CDR3nt: TGTGCCAGCAGCCTCCGACTCCGTACAGATACGCAGTATTTT
d_gene: -
v_gene: TRBV7-9
len: 14
j_gene: TRBJ2-3
abundance: -

CDR3aa: CASSLGRKGGPNTEAFF
CDR3nt: TGTGCCAGCAGCTTAGGGAGGAAAGGGGGGCCGAACACTGAAGCTTTCTTT
d_gene: -
v_gene: TRBV7-2
len: 17
j_gene: TRBJ1-1
abundance: many

CDR3aa: CASSVRQAEAFF
CDR3nt: TGTGCCAGCAGTGTCCGACAGGCTGAAGCTTTCTTT
d_gene: -
v_gene: TRBV12-3/TRBV12-4
len: 12
j_gene: TRBJ1-1
abundance: -

CDR3aa: CASSEGPGNTIYF
CDR3nt: TGTGCCAGCAGCGAGGGGCCTGGAAACACCATATATTTT
d_gene: -
v_gene: TRBV7-2
len: 13
j_gene: TRBJ1-3
abundance: many

CDR3aa: CASSWGGTSYGYTF
CDR3nt: TGTGCCAGCAGCTGGGGGGGGACAAGTTATGGCTACACCTTC
d_gene: -
v_gene: TRBV5-5
len: 14
j_gene: TRBJ1-2
abundance: once

CDR3aa: CASSSLDRIYSNQPQHF
CDR3nt: TGTGCCAGCAGCTCCCTTGACAGGATTTATAGCAATCAGCCCCAGCATTTT
d_gene: -
v_gene: TRBV6-2/TRBV6-3
len: 17
j_gene: TRBJ1-5
abundance: few

CDR3aa: CASSSGAYTEAFF
CDR3nt: TGTGCCAGCAGTTCAGGGGCCTACACTGAAGCTTTCTTT
d_gene: -
v_gene: TRBV12-3/TRBV12-4
len: 13
j_gene: TRBJ1-1
abundance: many

CDR3aa: CASSSTPTGVGQPQHF
CDR3nt: TGTGCCAGCAGCTCAACCCCAACAGGGGTGGGGCAGCCCCAGCATTTT
d_gene: TRBD1
v_gene: TRBV7-8
len: 16
j_gene: TRBJ1-5
abundance: many

CDR3aa: CASSFGRLSTDTQYF
CDR3nt: TGTGCCAGCAGCTTCGGACGACTTTCAACAGATACGCAGTATTTT
d_gene: -
v_gene: TRBV7-8
len: 15
j_gene: TRBJ2-3
abundance: few

CDR3aa: CSASRGGETQYF
CDR3nt: TGCAGTGCTAGCAGGGGAGGAGAGACCCAGTACTTC
d_gene: -
v_gene: TRBV20-1
len: 12
j_gene: TRBJ2-5
abundance: -

CDR3aa: CASSAIGGATNEKLFF
CDR3nt: TGTGCCAGCAGCGCAATCGGGGGGGCAACTAATGAAAAACTGTTTTTT
d_gene: -
v_gene: TRBV7-2
len: 16
j_gene: TRBJ1-4
abundance: many

CDR3aa: CASSGGTLTDTQYF
CDR3nt: TGTGCCAGCAGTGGGGGGACTCTCACAGATACGCAGTATTTT
d_gene: -
v_gene: TRBV2
len: 14
j_gene: TRBJ2-3
abundance: few

CDR3aa: CASSPLGGVFRTGELFF
CDR3nt: TGTGCCAGCAGCCCGTTGGGGGGCGTTTTTAGGACCGGGGAGCTGTTTTTT
d_gene: -
v_gene: TRBV7-2
len: 17
j_gene: TRBJ2-2
abundance: few

CDR3aa: CASSLDPSTIYF
CDR3nt: TGTGCCAGCAGTTTAGACCCTAGCACCATATATTTT
d_gene: -
v_gene: TRBV12-3/TRBV12-4
len: 12
j_gene: TRBJ1-3
abundance: few

CDR3aa: CASRTARNTEAFF
CDR3nt: TGTGCCAGCAGGACGGCAAGGAACACTGAAGCTTTCTTT
d_gene: -
v_gene: TRBV7-2
len: 13
j_gene: TRBJ1-1
abundance: many

CDR3aa: CSAEETLLRLQYF
CDR3nt: TGCAGTGCTGAGGAAACCCTACTCCGACTTCAGTACTTC
d_gene: -
v_gene: TRBV20-1
len: 13
j_gene: TRBJ2-7
abundance: few

CDR3aa: CASEIGTSGSWFYNEQFF
CDR3nt: TGTGCCAGCGAGATTGGGACTAGCGGGAGTTGGTTCTACAATGAGCAGTTCTTC
d_gene: TRBD2
v_gene: TRBV12-3/TRBV12-4
len: 18
j_gene: TRBJ2-1
abundance: -

CDR3aa: CASSLSGAKNIQYF
CDR3nt: TGTGCCAGCAGTTTAAGTGGAGCCAAAAACATTCAGTACTTC
d_gene: -
v_gene: TRBV6-2/TRBV6-3
len: 14
j_gene: TRBJ2-4
abundance: many

CDR3aa: CSGTVTSGSTDTQYF
CDR3nt: TGCAGCGGCACCGTGACTAGCGGGAGCACAGATACGCAGTATTTT
d_gene: TRBD2
v_gene: TRBV29-1
len: 15
j_gene: TRBJ2-3
abundance: few

CDR3aa: CSARDAGVPTDTQYF
CDR3nt: TGCAGTGCTAGAGATGCGGGAGTTCCCACAGATACGCAGTATTTT
d_gene: TRBD2
v_gene: TRBV20-1
len: 15
j_gene: TRBJ2-3
abundance: many

CDR3aa: CATGTSSKNIQYF
CDR3nt: TGTGCCACAGGGACTAGTTCCAAAAACATTCAGTACTTC
d_gene: TRBD2
v_gene: TRBV7-2
len: 13
j_gene: TRBJ2-4
abundance: -